The 18 T cell receptor beta chains given below trace back to one sample, sequenced in a study of blood T cell repertoires in COVID-19. Generated by immunoSEQ multiplex PCR, the TCRdb table keeps only in-frame clones and is missing some. The table lists roughly 290,000 clones, roughly 85% of them singletons. The material sequenced was PBMCs or T cells enriched from blood (not recorded which). These receptor sequences come from a woman younger than 45 who had recovered from COVID-19.

This chain connects TRBV19 to TRBJ1-1; 7 positions match TRBD1. Looked up from germline, CDR1 is LNHDA and CDR2 is SQIVND (reference sequence). J lost 0 bases, V lost 2 bases, and 0 bases had no gene match. The CDR3 sequence is 14 residues long. In nucleotides, the CDR3 is TGTGCCAGTAGTATACAGGGGGTGAACACTGAAGCTTTCTTT. This gives the protein CASSIQGVNTEAFF.

The V gene is TRBV20-1, the J gene TRBJ2-3; D is ambiguous. V was shortened by 3 bases and J by 4 bases, with 5 bases between the two germline ends. CDR1 and CDR2 from the germline V gene are DFQATT and SNEGSKA (reference sequence). CDR3 length: 11 residues. CDR3 in DNA: TGCAGTGCTAGCGTTGCAGATACGCAGTATTTT. This translates into CSASVADTQYF.

The genes are TRBV27 and TRBJ1-6; D unresolved. V was cut by 4 bases and J by 9 bases, with 19 bases left in between. The CDR3 spans 16 residues. Germline V gene data show CDR1 as MNHEY and CDR2 as SMNVEV (reference sequence). The CDR3 here is CASSSAQPSPGSPLHF. The CDR3 nucleotides are TGTGCCAGCAGTTCCGCCCAGCCCTCCCCGGGTTCACCCCTCCACTTT.

V usage is TRBV7-9 and J usage is TRBJ2-3; D unresolved. The length of the CDR3 is 14 residues. CDR1 and CDR2 from the germline V gene are SEHNR and FQNEAQ (reference sequence). V dropped 5 bases and J dropped 1 base, with 10 bases sitting between them. The CDR3 DNA sequence: TGTGCCAGCAGCATTACTCAACGCACAGATACGCAGTATTTT. Protein product: CASSITQRTDTQYF.

CDR3 bases: TGTGCCAGCAGCCGTATACAGGGGGCCTATGGCTACACCTTC. Translation: CASSRIQGAYGYTF. The genes are TRBV3-1 (or the pseudogene TRBV3-2) and TRBJ1-2, with TRBD1 matching over 9 bases. The CDR3 has 14 residues. With V trimmed by 4 bases and J by 4 bases, 4 bases remained unmatched. Germline V gene data show CDR1 as LGHDT and CDR2 as YNNKEL (reference sequence).

The count of this clone is one. The CDR3 sequence: CASSLERDQPQHF. DNA of the CDR3: TGTGCCAGCAGTTTAGAGAGGGATCAGCCCCAGCATTTT. This sequence joins TRBV27 and TRBJ1-5; D remains unclear. CDR3 size: 13 residues. The V and J ends lost 2 bases and 5 bases respectively, with 7 bases between them. Germline CDR1 and CDR2: MNHEY and SMNVEV (reference sequence).

The chain is built from TRBV5-1 and TRBJ2-2, with a possible D match to TRBD1 (6 bases). The CDR3 has 14 residues. CDR1 and CDR2 from the germline V gene are SGHRS and YFSETQ. V was trimmed by 2 bases and J by 1 base, leaving 6 bases between them. The CDR3 DNA is TGCGCCAGCAGCTTACAGGGGAACACCGGGGAGCTGTTTTTT. As protein: CASSLQGNTGELFF.

J is TRBJ2-7 and V is TRBV7-8; 8 positions match TRBD1. The CDR3 is 13 amino acids. Germline values: CDR1 SGHVS, CDR2 FQNEAQ. Losses at the gene ends were 8 bases for V and 0 bases for J; bases not matched to a gene: 3. The CDR3 region is CASGDRISYEQYF. As DNA, the CDR3 is TGTGCCAGCGGGGACAGGATCTCCTACGAGCAGTACTTC.

The V gene is TRBV6-5, the J gene TRBJ2-1, with unresolved D. The germline V gene has CDR1 MNHEY and CDR2 SVGAGI. V was clipped by 10 bases and J by 0 bases, with 16 bases between them. The CDR3 totals 15 residues. CDR3 sequence (DNA): TGTGCCACCAAACTAAGCCTTAGCTCCTACAATGAGCAGTTCTTC. The encoded protein is CATKLSLSSYNEQFF.

V is TRBV20-1 and J is TRBJ2-7, with D possibly being TRBD2 (6 bases). CDR3 length equals 11 residues. The germline V gene has CDR1 DFQATT and CDR2 SNEGSKA (reference sequence). CDR3 residues: CAWGVSYEQYF. The CDR3 coding sequence is TGCGCTTGGGGGGTCTCCTACGAGCAGTACTTC.

The rearrangement uses TRBV27 and TRBJ1-4; 8 nucleotides agree with TRBD1. The germline V gene has CDR1 MNHEY and CDR2 SMNVEV (reference sequence). V trimming: 6 bases; J trimming: 7 bases; junction bases outside the gene matches: 10. There are 15 residues in the CDR3. The CDR3 DNA reads as TGTGCCAGCAGCATCCGGACAGGGCAGGGTGAAAAACTGTTTTTT. Encoded protein: CASSIRTGQGEKLFF.

The chain links TRBV10-3 to TRBJ1-2; D unclear. Trimming stripped 10 bases from V and 3 bases from J, with 18 bases between. Germline CDR1 is ENHRY and CDR2 is SYGVKD. The CDR3 extends over 14 amino acids. CDR3 amino acids: CATQTAVGDYGYTF. DNA for the CDR3: TGTGCCACCCAGACGGCCGTGGGCGACTATGGCTACACCTTC.

The chain employs TRBV19 and TRBJ2-2; the D gene is possibly TRBD1 (6 bases). Germline V CDR1 and CDR2: LNHDA, SQIVND (reference sequence). The V gene lost 5 bases and the J gene lost 1 base, with 11 bases spanning the gap. This CDR3 comprises 15 residues. The CDR3 DNA is TGTGCCAGTAGTCACCCGACAGGGAACACCGGGGAGCTGTTTTTT. Translation gives CASSHPTGNTGELFF.

The V and J genes are TRBV7-9 and TRBJ1-3, with no clear D. Trimming left V 5 bases short and J 0 bases short, with 17 bases between. CDR3 length: 17 amino acids. The germline V gene encodes CDR1 SEHNR and CDR2 FQNEAQ (reference sequence). CDR3 region: CASSLLLRRISGNTIYF. Here the CDR3 DNA reads TGTGCCAGCAGCCTACTCTTAAGAAGAATCTCTGGAAACACCATATATTTT.

The chain joins TRBV5-5 to TRBJ2-3; TRBD2 agrees at 12 bases. The CDR3 is 17 amino acids. Germline-derived CDR1 and CDR2 are SGHKS and YYEKEE (reference sequence). After removal of 3 bases from V and 3 bases from J, the junction contained 8 bases not matched to a gene. CDR3 bases: TGTGCCAGCAGCTCTTCTAGCGGGGGGGCCTGGACAGATACGCAGTATTTT. It codes for CASSSSSGGAWTDTQYF.

V gene TRBV27 combines with J gene TRBJ1-2, with 9 bases matching TRBD1. The length of the CDR3 is 14 residues. V shed 6 bases and J 2 bases; nucleotides not matched to a gene: 4. The germline V gene has CDR1 MNHEY and CDR2 SMNVEV (reference sequence). DNA of the CDR3: TGTGCCAGCAGGGGGGACAGGGCGAACTATGGCTACACCTTC. This codes for CASRGDRANYGYTF.

This clone was found a few times. This chain uses TRBV20-1 with TRBJ1-1; D remains ambiguous. This CDR3 is 11 amino acids long. Germline V lookup: CDR1 DFQATT, CDR2 SNEGSKA (reference sequence). The chain's CDR3 is CRGREDTEAFF. The CDR3 DNA is TGCAGGGGGAGGGAGGACACTGAAGCTTTCTTT.

The chain combines TRBV2 with TRBJ1-4; 12 bases fit TRBD1. V trimming: 0 bases; J trimming: 8 bases; junction bases outside the gene matches: 4. CDR1 is SNHLY and CDR2 is FYNNEI in the germline V gene. This CDR3 spans 16 amino acids. The CDR3 sequence: CASSEAGQGANEKLFF. Here the CDR3 DNA reads TGTGCCAGCAGTGAAGCGGGACAGGGGGCAAACGAAAAACTGTTTTTT.